The clone carrying this T cell receptor (beta chain) was seen only a few times. Its cognate antigen is unknown. The data were obtained in a study of human T cells and chemical hapten exposure. General study results and limits: TCRs at high frequency, those above 1 in 1000, did not change with DPC sensitization.

Germline V lookup: CDR1 SEHNR, CDR2 FQNEAQ (reference sequence). V lost 3 bases to trimming and J lost 4 bases, with 12 bases between them. CDR3 length equals 15 residues. The sample's time point: patch test 2, 6 weeks after DPC sensitization. Regarding treatment: therapeutic diphenylcyclopropenone sensitization with weekly scalp DPC. MiXCR, applied by TCRdb to the RACE reads, yields one record per CDR3 protein. The sample consists of about 110,000 distinct CDR3 sequences, approximately 8.8% of them appearing once. V and J are TRBV7-9 and TRBJ2-2; D gene uncertain. The sample here was whole blood, taken in connection with sensitization to the hapten diphenylcyclopropenone (DPC). This clonotype originated in a woman aged 40 to 49 with alopecia areata. Some clones in this sample may be carry-over from other donors' samples. The CDR3 region has the DNA TGTGCCAGCAGCTTCGACTCCGTCCGCACCGGGGAGCTGTTTTTT. Translation gives CASSFDSVRTGELFF.